This TCR beta chain was obtained from a study of blood T cell repertoires in COVID-19. Seattle patient enrollment occurred during active infection, with longitudinal follow-up thereafter. The CDR3 covers 16 residues. Trimming took 6 bases from V and 8 from J; bases not matched to a gene: 15. Looked up from germline, CDR1 is SGHRS and CDR2 is YFSETQ. Clones were sequenced by immunoSEQ multiplex PCR, and TCRdb holds only the in-frame ones, with some missing. The sample consists of some 200,000 clones, roughly 84% of them appearing once. The receptor's source is a woman of 80 years or more with COVID-19, enrolled during active disease. The V call is TRBV5-1, the J call TRBJ2-1; 9 positions agree with TRBD2. The sample comprised peripheral blood. In DNA form, the CDR3 reads TGCGCCAGCACCCCCGTTGGGGCGGGGGGGCGTTATGAGCAGTTCTTC. This codes for CASTPVGAGGRYEQFF.